Listed here are 21 T cell receptor beta chains from one sample, sequenced in a study of T cell changes during pregnancy in multiple sclerosis. TCRdb keeps only in-frame clones here, not all; method: immunoSEQ multiplex PCR. The data show some 56,000 clones, approximately 90% seen once. Sequenced material: peripheral blood, taken in the third trimester of pregnancy. The origin of the receptors is a female donor in good health, enrolled as a control in a pregnancy study.

This clone was observed a few times. This sample includes further DNA sequences coding for the same CDR3. The gene calls are TRBV7-3 and TRBJ1-1, with D possibly being TRBD1 (5 bases). The CDR3 is made up of 13 amino acids. Looked up from germline, CDR1 is SGHTA and CDR2 is FQGTGA. With 4 bases removed from V and 1 base from J, the gap between germline ends came to 7 bases. The CDR3 DNA reads as TGTGCCAGCAGCTCTCAGGGGAACACTGAAGCTTTCTTT. Protein: CASSSQGNTEAFF.

CDR3 DNA: TGCGCCAGCAGCATGGACAATTACAATGAGCAGTTCTTC. Its translation is CASSMDNYNEQFF. The rearrangement joins TRBV5-1 to TRBJ2-1; D might be TRBD1 (5 bases). The V gene's germline CDR1 is SGHRS and CDR2 YFSETQ. The CDR3 contains 13 residues. Trimming took off 4 bases at V and 4 bases at J, with 9 bases between the two ends.

This CDR3 is CASSPSPGLAGTGELFF. Here the CDR3 DNA reads TGTGCCAGCAGCCCCAGCCCGGGACTAGCGGGAACCGGGGAGCTGTTTTTT. The chain is built from TRBV14 and TRBJ2-2, with TRBD2 matching over 13 bases. This CDR3 comprises 17 residues. Germline CDR1 and CDR2: SGHDN and FVKESK. J lost 5 bases, V lost 4 bases, and 7 bases had no gene match.

V usage is TRBV9 and J usage is TRBJ1-3; maybe TRBD1 (6 bases). Germline CDR1 is SGDLS and CDR2 is YYNGEE. Trimming removed 4 bases at V and 3 bases at J, with 17 bases between. There are 16 residues in the CDR3. The CDR3 bases are TGTGCCAGCAGCCGAGAGGGGGGGGCGAATGGAAACACCATATATTTT. Its protein product is CASSREGGANGNTIYF.

As concerns this clone: One junction end disagrees with the germline gene, perhaps due to a read error. This chain uses TRBV19 with TRBJ1-1, with D hard to call. CDR1 is LNHDA, CDR2 SQIVND, per germline (reference sequence). This CDR3 has 13 residues. CDR3 region: CASSIGRNTEASF. The CDR3 DNA reads as TGTGCCAGTAGTATAGGCAGGAACACTGAAGCTTCCTTT.

This rearrangement joins TRBV28 to TRBJ1-5; the D is unclear. Germline lookup yields CDR1 MDHEN and CDR2 SYDVKM. V was cut by 3 bases and J by 7 bases, with 7 bases left in between. CDR3 length equals 12 residues. The CDR3 loop is CASSLVSQPQHF. The CDR3 coding sequence is TGTGCCAGCAGTTTGGTAAGCCAGCCCCAGCATTTT.

The chain carries TRBV7-2 and TRBJ1-2, with D tentatively TRBD1 (6 bases). V dropped 1 base and J dropped 2 bases, with 14 bases sitting between them. The CDR3 is 16 amino acids. Per germline, CDR1 SGHTA and CDR2 FQGNSA. For the CDR3, the DNA is TGTGCCAGCAGCTTAGAGGGTTGGGGGGGCAACTATGGCTACACCTTC. This codes for CASSLEGWGGNYGYTF.

This clone was seen only a few times. The gene calls are TRBV19 and TRBJ2-7, with 7 bases that match TRBD2. With 4 bases clipped from V and 4 bases from J, the junction kept 4 bases outside the gene matches. The CDR3 totals 13 residues. Germline-derived CDR1 and CDR2 are LNHDA and SQIVND (reference sequence). Written as DNA, the CDR3 is TGTGCCAGTAGTAAGGGCGGGGGATACGAGCAGTACTTC. Translation: CASSKGGGYEQYF.

The sample holds a few counts of this clone. The rearrangement links TRBV4-1 to TRBJ1-1; no clear D. Trimming shortened V by 2 bases and J by 0 bases, and 4 bases separated the two germline ends. The CDR3 is 13 amino acids. CDR1 and CDR2 from the germline V gene are MGHRA and YSYEKL. CDR3 sequence: CASSQSVNTEAFF. The CDR3 DNA sequence: TGCGCCAGCAGCCAATCAGTGAACACTGAAGCTTTCTTT.

The V and J genes are TRBV10-3 and TRBJ2-1, with 7 nucleotides matching TRBD2. Germline trimming cut 1 base from V and 2 bases from J; bases unmatched to any gene: 8. The germline gives CDR1 ENHRY, CDR2 SYGVKD. This CDR3 is built from 17 residues. CDR3 sequence reads: CAISELGGTATYNEQFF. The CDR3 DNA sequence: TGTGCCATCAGTGAGTTGGGGGGGACCGCTACCTACAATGAGCAGTTCTTC.

This clone came up once. The J gene is TRBJ1-1, the V gene TRBV2, with 8 positions matching TRBD1. Germline V gives CDR1 SNHLY, CDR2 FYNNEI. V lost 6 bases to trimming and J lost 4 bases; unmatched junction nucleotides: 7. CDR3 length: 14 amino acids. CDR3 amino acids: CASSLGQGGTEAFF. The CDR3 DNA sequence: TGTGCCAGCAGCTTAGGACAGGGAGGCACTGAAGCTTTCTTT. The full variable domain, in which reference TRBV2 and TRBJ1-1 provide the parts outside the CDR3, is EPEVTQTPSHQVTQMGQEVILRCVPISNHLYFYWYRQILGQKVEFLVSFYNNEISEKSEIFDDQFSVERPDGSNFTLKIRSTKLEDSAMYFCASSLGQGGTEAFFGQGTRLTVV.

The V gene is TRBV10-3, the J gene TRBJ2-2; D may be TRBD2 (6 bases). Germline lookup yields CDR1 ENHRY and CDR2 SYGVKD. The CDR3 covers 17 residues. V was cut by 4 bases and J by 2 bases, with 17 bases left in between. The CDR3 nucleotides read TGTGCCATCAGTGGGACCTCGGACTACCCCAACACCGGGGAGCTGTTTTTT. This encodes CAISGTSDYPNTGELFF.

The chain employs TRBV2 and TRBJ1-2; 7 bases fit TRBD1. This CDR3 has 15 amino acids. Trimming cost V 5 bases and J 4 bases; bases outside gene matches: 10. Germline assignment: CDR1 SNHLY and CDR2 FYNNEI. The CDR3 nucleotides read TGTGCCAGCAGTTTGTCAGACAGGGCCCTCTATGGCTACACCTTC. Translated, it gives CASSLSDRALYGYTF.

This chain connects TRBV27 to TRBJ2-1, with D possibly TRBD1 on 6 matching bases. This CDR3 comprises 14 residues. Trimming stripped 5 bases from V and 7 bases from J, with 15 bases between. Per germline, CDR1 MNHEY and CDR2 SMNVEV (reference sequence). In nucleotides, the CDR3 is TGTGCCAGCAGTCGGGCAGGGGTTCGGAATGAGCAGTTCTTC. It specifies CASSRAGVRNEQFF.

The chain uses TRBV4-2 and TRBJ2-3; 11 bases align to TRBD1. J was trimmed by 4 bases and V by 11 bases; bases with no gene match: 8. This CDR3 is built from 14 residues. Germline V CDR1 and CDR2: LGHNA, YNFKEQ. The DNA of the CDR3 is TGTGCCTTCTCAAGGACAGGGGGCGCAGATACGCAGTATTTT. Translating gives CAFSRTGGADTQYF.

This clone was picked up one time. V and J are TRBV7-2 and TRBJ2-3; possible D gene TRBD2, 7 bases. This CDR3 has 14 amino acids. Germline V gene lookup returns CDR1 SGHTA and CDR2 FQGNSA. V was clipped by 5 bases and J by 2 bases, with 11 bases between them. DNA of the CDR3: TGTGCCAGCAGCGTCCGGGGGGCCACAGATACGCAGTATTTT. Translation: CASSVRGATDTQYF.

The V and J genes are TRBV6-1 and TRBJ1-5, with 7 bases that match TRBD1. CDR3 size: 13 residues. V lost 7 bases and J lost 6; bases outside the gene matches: 6. CDR1 MNHNS and CDR2 SASEGT come from the germline V gene. The CDR3 protein is CASMDRLVQPQHF. In nucleotides, the CDR3 is TGTGCCAGCATGGACAGGCTGGTTCAGCCCCAGCATTTT.

The V call is TRBV27, the J call TRBJ1-1; 8 bases fit TRBD1. CDR1 and CDR2 (germline): MNHEY, SMNVEV (reference sequence). The CDR3 loop spans 15 amino acids. J was trimmed by 4 bases and V by 2 bases; bases with no gene match: 6. The CDR3: CASSLNGQGGTEAFF. CDR3 DNA sequence: TGTGCCAGCAGTTTAAACGGACAGGGTGGCACTGAAGCTTTCTTT.

In this sample, this clone turned up once. CDR3 sequence reads: CASSMGQPEAFF. The CDR3 nucleotides read TGTGCCAGTAGTATGGGACAGCCTGAAGCTTTCTTT. The chain uses TRBV19 and TRBJ1-1; TRBD1 aligns across 7 bases. Germline CDR1 and CDR2: LNHDA and SQIVND (reference sequence). The V gene end was trimmed by 3 bases and the J gene end by 6 bases; junction bases not matched to a gene: 1. This CDR3 is 12 amino acids long.

This chain connects TRBV29-1 to TRBJ2-5; maybe TRBD2 (5 bases). Trimming left V 1 base short and J 2 bases short, with 8 bases between. CDR1 is SQVTM, CDR2 ANQGSEA, per germline. The CDR3 spans 13 residues. The CDR3: CSVEGRVQETQYF. CDR3 nucleotide sequence: TGCAGCGTTGAAGGGCGGGTTCAAGAGACCCAGTACTTC. The variable domain in full, with the rest retrieved from reference TRBV29-1 and TRBJ2-5, is SAVISQKPSRDICQRGTSLTIQCQVDSQVTMMFWYRQQPGQSLTLIATANQGSEATYESGFVIDKFPISRPNLTFSTLTVSNMSPEDSSIYLCSVEGRVQETQYFGPGTRLLVL.

The chain combines TRBV11-2 with TRBJ2-1, with D perhaps matching TRBD1 (6 bases). V was shortened by 1 base and J by 3 bases, with 13 bases between the two germline ends. Germline V lookup: CDR1 SGHAT, CDR2 FQNNGV. The CDR3 covers 16 residues. In DNA, the CDR3 is TGTGCCAGCAGCTTAGGAGGTGACAGGTTCTACAATGAGCAGTTCTTC. It is translated as CASSLGGDRFYNEQFF.